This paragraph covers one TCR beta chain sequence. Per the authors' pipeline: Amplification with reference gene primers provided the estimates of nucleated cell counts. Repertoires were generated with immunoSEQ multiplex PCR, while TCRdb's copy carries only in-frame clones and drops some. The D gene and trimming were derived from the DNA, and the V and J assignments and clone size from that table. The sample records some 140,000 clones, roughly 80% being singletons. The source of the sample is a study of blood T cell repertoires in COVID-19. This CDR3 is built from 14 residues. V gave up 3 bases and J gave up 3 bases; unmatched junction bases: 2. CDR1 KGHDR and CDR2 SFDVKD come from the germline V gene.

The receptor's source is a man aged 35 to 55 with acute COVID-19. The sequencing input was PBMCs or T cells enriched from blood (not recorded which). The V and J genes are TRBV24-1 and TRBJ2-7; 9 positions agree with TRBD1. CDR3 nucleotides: TGTGCCACCAGTGATGGGACAGGGCACTACGAGCAGTACTTC. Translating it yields CATSDGTGHYEQYF.